This T cell receptor (beta chain) was sequenced during a study of preoperative IRX-2 immunotherapy in early breast cancer. The repertoire was sequenced with immunoSEQ multiplex PCR; TCRdb's copy has only in-frame clones and lacks some. This sample has approximately 15,000 clones; under 95% occur once, and the top ten carry around 29%. Indicated treatment: preoperative locoregional IRX-2 cytokine immunotherapy. The length of the CDR3 is 16 residues. CDR1 is SGHNT, CDR2 YYREEE, per germline (reference sequence). V shed 3 bases and J 2 bases; nucleotides not matched to a gene: 8. Sampling was carried out from a patient treated with IRX-2 immunotherapy. This clonotype was obtained from a human donor with breast cancer. The rearrangement uses TRBV5-4 and TRBJ1-3, with TRBD1 identical over 7 bases. CDR3 coding DNA: TGTGCCAGCAGCTGGGAACCCGGGACAGCTGGAAACACCATATATTTT. The encoded protein is CASSWEPGTAGNTIYF.